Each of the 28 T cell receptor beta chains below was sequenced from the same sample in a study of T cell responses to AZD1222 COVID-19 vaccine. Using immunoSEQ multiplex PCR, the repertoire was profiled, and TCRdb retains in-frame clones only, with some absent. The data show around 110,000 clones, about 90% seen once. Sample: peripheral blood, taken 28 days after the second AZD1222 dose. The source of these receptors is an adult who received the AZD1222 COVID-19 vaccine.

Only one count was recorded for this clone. The CDR3 bases are TGTGCCACCAGTGATTTTAAGGGGGGACAAGAGACCCAGTACTTC. Encoded protein: CATSDFKGGQETQYF. This sequence joins TRBV24-1 and TRBJ2-5; D tentatively reads TRBD1 or TRBD2 (6 bases each). V was clipped by 1 base and J by 2 bases, with 10 bases between them. This CDR3 spans 15 amino acids. CDR1 is KGHDR and CDR2 is SFDVKD in the germline V gene.

The CDR3 region is CATGRPNYGYTF. The CDR3, as DNA: TGTGCCACCGGGAGACCTAACTATGGCTACACCTTC. V usage is TRBV6-5 and J usage is TRBJ1-2; unclear D gene. V dropped 10 bases and J dropped 0 bases, with 9 bases sitting between them. This CDR3 comprises 12 residues. Germline values: CDR1 MNHEY, CDR2 SVGAGI.

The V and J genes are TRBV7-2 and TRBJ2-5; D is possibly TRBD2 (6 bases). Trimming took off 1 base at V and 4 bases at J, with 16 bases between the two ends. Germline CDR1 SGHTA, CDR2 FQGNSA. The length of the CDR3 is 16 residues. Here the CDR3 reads CASSLVPPGVRETQYF. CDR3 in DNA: TGTGCCAGCAGCTTAGTCCCCCCGGGAGTGCGAGAGACCCAGTACTTC.

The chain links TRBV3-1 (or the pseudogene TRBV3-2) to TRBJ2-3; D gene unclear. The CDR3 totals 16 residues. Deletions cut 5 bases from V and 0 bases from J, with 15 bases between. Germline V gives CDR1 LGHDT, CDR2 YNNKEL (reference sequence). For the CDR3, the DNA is TGTGCCAGCAGCGAGGCCGGTGGGGTAAGCACAGATACGCAGTATTTT. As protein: CASSEAGGVSTDTQYF.

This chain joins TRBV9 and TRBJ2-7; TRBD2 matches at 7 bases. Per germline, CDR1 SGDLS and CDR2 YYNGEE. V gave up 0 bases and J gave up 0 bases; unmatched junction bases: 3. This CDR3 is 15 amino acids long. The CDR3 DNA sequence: TGTGCCAGCAGCGTAGAGGCTAGCGGCTCCTACGAGCAGTACTTC. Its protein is CASSVEASGSYEQYF.

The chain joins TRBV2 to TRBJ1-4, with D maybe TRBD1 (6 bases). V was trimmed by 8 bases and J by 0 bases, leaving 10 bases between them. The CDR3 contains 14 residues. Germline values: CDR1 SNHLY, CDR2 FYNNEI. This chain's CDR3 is CASSGQTTNEKLFF. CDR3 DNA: TGTGCCAGCTCAGGACAGACAACTAATGAAAAACTGTTTTTT.

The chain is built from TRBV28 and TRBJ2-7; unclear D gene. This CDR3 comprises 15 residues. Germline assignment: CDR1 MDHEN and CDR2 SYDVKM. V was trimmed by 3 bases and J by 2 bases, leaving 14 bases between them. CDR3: CASSFSPPVPYEQYF. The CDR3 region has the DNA TGTGCCAGCAGTTTCTCACCCCCAGTGCCCTACGAGCAGTACTTC.

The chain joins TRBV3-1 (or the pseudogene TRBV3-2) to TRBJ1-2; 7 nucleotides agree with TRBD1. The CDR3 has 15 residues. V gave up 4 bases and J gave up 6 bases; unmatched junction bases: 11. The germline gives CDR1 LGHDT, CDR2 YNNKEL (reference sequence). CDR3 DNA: TGTGCCAGCAGCCCAAGGGAGACAGGGCCTCATGGCTACACCTTC. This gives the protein CASSPRETGPHGYTF.

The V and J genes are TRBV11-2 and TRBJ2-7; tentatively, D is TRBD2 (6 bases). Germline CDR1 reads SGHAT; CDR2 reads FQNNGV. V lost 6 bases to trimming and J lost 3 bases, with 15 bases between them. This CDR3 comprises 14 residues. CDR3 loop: CASSRSGLNYEQYF. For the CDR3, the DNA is TGTGCCAGCAGTCGCAGCGGGCTGAACTACGAGCAGTACTTC.

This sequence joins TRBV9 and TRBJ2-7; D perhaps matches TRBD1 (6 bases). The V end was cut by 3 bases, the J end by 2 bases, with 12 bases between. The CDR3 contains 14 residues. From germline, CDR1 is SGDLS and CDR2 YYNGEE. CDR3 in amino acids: CASSARQATYEQYF. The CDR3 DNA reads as TGTGCCAGCAGCGCCAGACAGGCAACCTACGAGCAGTACTTC.

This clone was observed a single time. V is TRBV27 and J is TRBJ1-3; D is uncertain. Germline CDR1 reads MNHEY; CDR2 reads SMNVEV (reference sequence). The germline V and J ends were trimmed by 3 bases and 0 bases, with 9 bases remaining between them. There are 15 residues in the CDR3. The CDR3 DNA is TGTGCCAGCAGTTTTTTCCGCCCCTCTGGAAACACCATATATTTT. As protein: CASSFFRPSGNTIYF.

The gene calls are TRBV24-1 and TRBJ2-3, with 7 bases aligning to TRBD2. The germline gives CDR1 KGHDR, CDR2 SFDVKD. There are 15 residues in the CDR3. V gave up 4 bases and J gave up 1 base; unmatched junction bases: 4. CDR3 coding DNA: TGTGCCACCAGTGACAGACGGGGGGGCACAGATACGCAGTATTTT. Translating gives CATSDRRGGTDTQYF.

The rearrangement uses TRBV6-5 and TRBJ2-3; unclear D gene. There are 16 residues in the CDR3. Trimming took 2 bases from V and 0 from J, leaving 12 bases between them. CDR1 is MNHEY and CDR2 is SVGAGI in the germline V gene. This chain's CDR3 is CASSYVGRGSTDTQYF. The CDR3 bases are TGTGCCAGCAGTTACGTCGGAAGAGGCAGCACAGATACGCAGTATTTT.

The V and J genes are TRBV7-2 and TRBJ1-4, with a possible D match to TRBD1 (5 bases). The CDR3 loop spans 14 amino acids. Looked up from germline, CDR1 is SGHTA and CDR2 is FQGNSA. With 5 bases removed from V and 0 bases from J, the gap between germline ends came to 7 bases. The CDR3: CASSPGPTNEKLFF. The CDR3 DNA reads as TGTGCCAGCAGCCCGGGACCAACTAATGAAAAACTGTTTTTT.

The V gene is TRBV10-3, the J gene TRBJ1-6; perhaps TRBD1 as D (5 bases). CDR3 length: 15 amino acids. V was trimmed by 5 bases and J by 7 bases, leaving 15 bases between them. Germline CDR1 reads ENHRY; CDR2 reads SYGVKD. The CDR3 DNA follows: TGTGCCATCAGTTTGAGTGGGACTCTAAATTCACCCCTCCACTTT. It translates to CAISLSGTLNSPLHF.

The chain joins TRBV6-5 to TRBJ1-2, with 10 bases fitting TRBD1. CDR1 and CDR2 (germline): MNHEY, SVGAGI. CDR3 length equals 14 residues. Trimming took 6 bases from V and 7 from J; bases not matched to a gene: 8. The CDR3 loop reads CASSPDRGPAGYTF. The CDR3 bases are TGTGCCAGCAGCCCAGACAGGGGGCCGGCTGGCTACACCTTC.

The CDR3 is CATSALTGGNEQFF. In DNA form, the CDR3 reads TGTGCCACCAGTGCTCTCACAGGGGGAAATGAGCAGTTCTTC. This rearrangement joins TRBV24-1 to TRBJ2-1; 8 bases fit TRBD1. This CDR3 spans 14 amino acids. V gave up 5 bases and J gave up 7 bases; unmatched junction bases: 6. Per the germline V gene, CDR1 is KGHDR and CDR2 is SFDVKD.

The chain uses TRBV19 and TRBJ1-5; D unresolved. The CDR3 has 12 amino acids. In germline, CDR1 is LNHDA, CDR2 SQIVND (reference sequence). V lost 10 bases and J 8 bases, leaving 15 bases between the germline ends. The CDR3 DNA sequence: TGTGCCACCTCCTCCCAACTCGAGCCCCAGCATTTT. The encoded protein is CATSSQLEPQHF.

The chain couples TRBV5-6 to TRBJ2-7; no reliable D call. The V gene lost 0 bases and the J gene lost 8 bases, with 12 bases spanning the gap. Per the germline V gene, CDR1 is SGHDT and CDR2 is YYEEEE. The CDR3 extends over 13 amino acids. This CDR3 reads CASSLDISAQQYF. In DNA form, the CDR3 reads TGTGCCAGCAGCTTGGATATATCGGCGCAGCAGTACTTC.

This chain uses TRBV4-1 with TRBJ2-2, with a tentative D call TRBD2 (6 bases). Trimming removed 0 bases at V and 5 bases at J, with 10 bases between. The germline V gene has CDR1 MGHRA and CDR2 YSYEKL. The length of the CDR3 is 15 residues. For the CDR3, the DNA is TGCGCCAGCAGCCAAGATTTCGGGGGAACCGGGGAGCTGTTTTTT. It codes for CASSQDFGGTGELFF.

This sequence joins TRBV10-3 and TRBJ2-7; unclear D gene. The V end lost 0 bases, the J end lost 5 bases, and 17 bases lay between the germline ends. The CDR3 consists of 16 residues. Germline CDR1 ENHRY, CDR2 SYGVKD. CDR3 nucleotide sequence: TGTGCCATCAGTGAGTCGATGGTTCTTGTGTCCCACGAGCAGTACTTC. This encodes CAISESMVLVSHEQYF.

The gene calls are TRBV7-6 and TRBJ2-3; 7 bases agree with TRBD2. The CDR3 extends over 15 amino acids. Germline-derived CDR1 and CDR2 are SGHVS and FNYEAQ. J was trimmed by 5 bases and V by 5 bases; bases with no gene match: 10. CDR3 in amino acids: CASSTERGGVDTQYF. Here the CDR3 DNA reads TGTGCCAGCAGCACCGAGCGGGGAGGGGTAGATACGCAGTATTTT.

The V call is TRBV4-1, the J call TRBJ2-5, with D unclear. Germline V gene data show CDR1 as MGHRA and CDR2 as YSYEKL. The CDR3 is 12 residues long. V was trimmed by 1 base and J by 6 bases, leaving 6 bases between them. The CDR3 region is CASSQGLQTQYF. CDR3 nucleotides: TGCGCCAGCAGCCAAGGCCTGCAGACCCAGTACTTC.

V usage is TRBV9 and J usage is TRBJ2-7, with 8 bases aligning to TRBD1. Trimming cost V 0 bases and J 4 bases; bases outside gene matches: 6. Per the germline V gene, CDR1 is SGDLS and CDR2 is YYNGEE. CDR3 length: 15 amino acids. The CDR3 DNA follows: TGTGCCAGCAGCGTAGGCCAGGGGGCCCCTTACGAGCAGTACTTC. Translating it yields CASSVGQGAPYEQYF.

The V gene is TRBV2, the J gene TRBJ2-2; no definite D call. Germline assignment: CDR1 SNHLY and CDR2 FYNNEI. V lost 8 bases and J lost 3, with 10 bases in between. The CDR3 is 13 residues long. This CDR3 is CASWNSHTGELFF. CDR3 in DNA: TGTGCCAGCTGGAACTCTCACACCGGGGAGCTGTTTTTT. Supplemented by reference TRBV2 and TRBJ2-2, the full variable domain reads EPEVTQTPSHQVTQMGQEVILRCVPISNHLYFYWYRQILGQKVEFLVSFYNNEISEKSEIFDDQFSVERPDGSNFTLKIRSTKLEDSAMYFCASWNSHTGELFFGEGSRLTVL.

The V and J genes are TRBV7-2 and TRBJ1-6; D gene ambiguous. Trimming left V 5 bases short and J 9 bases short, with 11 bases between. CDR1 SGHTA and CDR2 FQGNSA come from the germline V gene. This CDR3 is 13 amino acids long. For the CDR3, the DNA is TGTGCCAGCAGCCCGTCGTGGGGTTCACCCCTCCACTTT. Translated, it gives CASSPSWGSPLHF.

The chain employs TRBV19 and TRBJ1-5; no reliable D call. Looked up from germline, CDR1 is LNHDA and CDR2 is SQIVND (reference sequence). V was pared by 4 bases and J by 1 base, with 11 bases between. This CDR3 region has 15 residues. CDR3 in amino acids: CASSRRAGSNQPQHF. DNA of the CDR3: TGTGCCAGTAGTAGAAGGGCTGGAAGCAATCAGCCCCAGCATTTT.

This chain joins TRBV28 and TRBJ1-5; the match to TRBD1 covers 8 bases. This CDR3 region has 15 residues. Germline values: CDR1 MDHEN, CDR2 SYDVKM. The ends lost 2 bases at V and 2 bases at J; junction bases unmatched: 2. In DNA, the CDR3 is TGTGCCAGCAGTTTAGACAGGGGAGGCAATCAGCCCCAGCATTTT. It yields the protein CASSLDRGGNQPQHF.